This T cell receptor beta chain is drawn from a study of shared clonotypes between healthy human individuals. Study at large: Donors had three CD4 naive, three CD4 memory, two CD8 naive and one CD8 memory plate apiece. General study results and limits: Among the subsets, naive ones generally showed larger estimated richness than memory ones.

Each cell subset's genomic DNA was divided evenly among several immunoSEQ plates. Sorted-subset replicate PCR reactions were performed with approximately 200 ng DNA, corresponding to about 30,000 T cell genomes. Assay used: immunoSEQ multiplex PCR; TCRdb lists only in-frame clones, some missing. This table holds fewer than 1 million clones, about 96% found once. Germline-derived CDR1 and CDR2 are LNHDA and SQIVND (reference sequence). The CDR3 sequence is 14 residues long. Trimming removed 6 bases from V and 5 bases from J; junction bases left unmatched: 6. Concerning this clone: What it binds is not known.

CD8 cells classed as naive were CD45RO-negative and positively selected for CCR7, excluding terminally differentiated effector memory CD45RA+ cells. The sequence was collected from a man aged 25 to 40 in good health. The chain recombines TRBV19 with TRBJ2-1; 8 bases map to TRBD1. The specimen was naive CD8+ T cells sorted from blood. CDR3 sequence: CASRPGGLNNEQFF. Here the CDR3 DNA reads TGTGCCAGTAGACCAGGGGGCCTTAACAATGAGCAGTTCTTC.